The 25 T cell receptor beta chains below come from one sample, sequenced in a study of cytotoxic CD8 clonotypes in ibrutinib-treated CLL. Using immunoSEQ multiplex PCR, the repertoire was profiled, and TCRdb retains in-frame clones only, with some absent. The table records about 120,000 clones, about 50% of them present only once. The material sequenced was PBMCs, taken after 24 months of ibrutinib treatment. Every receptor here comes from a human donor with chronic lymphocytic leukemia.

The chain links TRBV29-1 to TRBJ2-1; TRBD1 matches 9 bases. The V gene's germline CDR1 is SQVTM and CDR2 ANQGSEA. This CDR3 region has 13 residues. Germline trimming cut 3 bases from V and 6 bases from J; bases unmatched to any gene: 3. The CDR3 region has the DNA TGCAGCGTTGAGGGACAGGGTTCCAATGAGCAGTTCTTC. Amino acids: CSVEGQGSNEQFF.

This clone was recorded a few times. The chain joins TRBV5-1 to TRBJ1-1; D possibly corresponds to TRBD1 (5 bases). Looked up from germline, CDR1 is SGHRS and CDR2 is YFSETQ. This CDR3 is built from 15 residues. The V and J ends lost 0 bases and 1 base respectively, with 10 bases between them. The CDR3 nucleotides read TGCGCCAGCAGCTTGGGTAACGGGGGGAACACTGAAGCTTTCTTT. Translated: CASSLGNGGNTEAFF.

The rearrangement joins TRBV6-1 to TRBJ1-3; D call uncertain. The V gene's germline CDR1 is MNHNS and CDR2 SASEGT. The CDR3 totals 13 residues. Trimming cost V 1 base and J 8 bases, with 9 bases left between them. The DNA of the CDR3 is TGTGCCAGCAGTGAAGGGGTAAAGGACACCATATATTTT. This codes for CASSEGVKDTIYF.

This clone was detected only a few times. CDR3 sequence: CASSFKGRGTYEQYF. The CDR3 DNA follows: TGTGCCAGCAGCTTTAAGGGGAGGGGGACCTACGAGCAGTACTTC. This chain links TRBV11-3 with TRBJ2-7; D might be TRBD2 (7 bases). CDR3 size: 15 residues. CDR1 SGHNT and CDR2 YENEEA come from the germline V gene. Trimming left V 3 bases short and J 2 bases short, with 14 bases between.

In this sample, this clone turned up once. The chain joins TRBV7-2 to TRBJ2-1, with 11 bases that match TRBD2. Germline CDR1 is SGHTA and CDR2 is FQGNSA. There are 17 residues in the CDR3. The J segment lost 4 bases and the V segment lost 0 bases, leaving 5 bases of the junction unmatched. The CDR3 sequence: CASSLATSGGSYNEQFF. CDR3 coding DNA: TGTGCCAGCAGCTTAGCAACTAGCGGGGGAAGTTACAATGAGCAGTTCTTC.

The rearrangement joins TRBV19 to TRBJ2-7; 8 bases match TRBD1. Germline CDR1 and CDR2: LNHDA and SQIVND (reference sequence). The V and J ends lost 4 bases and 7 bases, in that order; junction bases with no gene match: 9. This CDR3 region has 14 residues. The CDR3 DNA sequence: TGTGCCAGTAGTAGCCAGGGGGCCTTTGGAGAGCAGTACTTC. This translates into CASSSQGAFGEQYF.

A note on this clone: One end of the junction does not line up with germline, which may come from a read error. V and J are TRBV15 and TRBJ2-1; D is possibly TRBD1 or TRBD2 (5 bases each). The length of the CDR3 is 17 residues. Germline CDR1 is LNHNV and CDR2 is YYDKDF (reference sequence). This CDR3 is CATTRAGTLGGYNEQFF. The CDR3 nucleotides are TGTGCCACCACCAGAGCCGGGACCTTAGGTGGATACAATGAGCAGTTCTTC. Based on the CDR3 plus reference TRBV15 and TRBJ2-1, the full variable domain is DAMVIQNPRYQVTQFGKPVTLSCSQTLNHNVMYWYQQKSSQAPKLLFHYYDKDFNNEADTPDNFQSRRPNTSFCFLDIRSPGLGDTAMYLCATTRAGTLGGYNEQFFGPGTRLTVL.

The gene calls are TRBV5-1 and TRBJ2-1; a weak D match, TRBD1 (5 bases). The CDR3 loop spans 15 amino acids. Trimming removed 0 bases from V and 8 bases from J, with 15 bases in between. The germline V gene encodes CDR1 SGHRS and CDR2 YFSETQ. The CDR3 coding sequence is TGCGCCAGCAGCTTGGAGGTAGCAGGGCCGGATGAGCAGTTCTTC. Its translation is CASSLEVAGPDEQFF.

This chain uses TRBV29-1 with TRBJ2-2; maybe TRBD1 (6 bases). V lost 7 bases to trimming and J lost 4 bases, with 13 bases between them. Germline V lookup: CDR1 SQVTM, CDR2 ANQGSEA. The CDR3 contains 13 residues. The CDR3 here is CSASGVRTGELFF. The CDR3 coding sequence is TGCAGCGCCTCAGGGGTGCGCACCGGGGAGCTGTTTTTT.

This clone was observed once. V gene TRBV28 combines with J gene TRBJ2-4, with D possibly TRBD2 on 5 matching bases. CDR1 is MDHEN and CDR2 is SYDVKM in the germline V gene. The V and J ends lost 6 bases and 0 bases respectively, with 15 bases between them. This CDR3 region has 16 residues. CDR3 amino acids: CASSREGFLAKNIQYF. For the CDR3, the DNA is TGTGCCAGCAGCCGGGAAGGTTTTCTAGCCAAAAACATTCAGTACTTC.

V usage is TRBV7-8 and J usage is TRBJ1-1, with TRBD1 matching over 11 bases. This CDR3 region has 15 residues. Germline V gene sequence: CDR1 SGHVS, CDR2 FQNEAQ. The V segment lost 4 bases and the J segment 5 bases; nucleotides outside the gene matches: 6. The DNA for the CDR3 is TGTGCCAGCAGCTCGCGGACAGGGGGCCAGACTGAAGCTTTCTTT. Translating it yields CASSSRTGGQTEAFF.

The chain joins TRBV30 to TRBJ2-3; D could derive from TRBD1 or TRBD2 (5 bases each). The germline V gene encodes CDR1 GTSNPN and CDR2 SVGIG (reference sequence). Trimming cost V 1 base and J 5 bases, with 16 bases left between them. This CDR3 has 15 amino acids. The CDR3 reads CAWSAASGPGDTQYF. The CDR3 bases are TGTGCCTGGAGTGCTGCCTCGGGACCGGGAGATACGCAGTATTTT.

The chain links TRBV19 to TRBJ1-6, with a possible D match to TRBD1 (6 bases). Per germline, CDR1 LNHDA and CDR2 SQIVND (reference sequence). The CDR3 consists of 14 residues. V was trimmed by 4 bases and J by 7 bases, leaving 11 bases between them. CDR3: CASSNRVPNSPLHF. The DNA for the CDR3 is TGTGCCAGTAGTAACAGGGTTCCGAATTCACCCCTCCACTTT.

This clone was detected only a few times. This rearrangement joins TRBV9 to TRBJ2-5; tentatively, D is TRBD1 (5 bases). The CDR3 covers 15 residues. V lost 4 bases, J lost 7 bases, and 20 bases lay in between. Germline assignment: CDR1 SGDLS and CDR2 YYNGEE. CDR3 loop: CASSPTVTETTTQYF. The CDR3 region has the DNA TGTGCCAGCAGCCCCACTGTGACAGAAACAACGACCCAGTACTTC.

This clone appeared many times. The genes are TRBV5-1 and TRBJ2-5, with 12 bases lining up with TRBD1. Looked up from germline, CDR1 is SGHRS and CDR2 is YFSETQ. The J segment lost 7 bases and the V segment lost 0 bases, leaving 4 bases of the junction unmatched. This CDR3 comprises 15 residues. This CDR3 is CASSLEGQGARTQYF. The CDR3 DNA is TGCGCCAGCAGCTTGGAGGGACAGGGGGCGAGGACCCAGTACTTC.

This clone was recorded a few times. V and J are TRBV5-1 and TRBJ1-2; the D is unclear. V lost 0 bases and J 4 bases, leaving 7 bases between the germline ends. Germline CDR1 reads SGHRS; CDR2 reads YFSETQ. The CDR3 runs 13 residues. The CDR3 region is CASSLGYSYGYTF. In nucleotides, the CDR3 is TGCGCCAGCAGCTTGGGTTATAGCTATGGCTACACCTTC.

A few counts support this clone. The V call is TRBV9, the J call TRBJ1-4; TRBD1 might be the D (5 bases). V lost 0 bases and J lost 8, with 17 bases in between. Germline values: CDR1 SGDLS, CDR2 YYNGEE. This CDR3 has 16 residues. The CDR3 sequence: CASSVGQGKGTEKLFF. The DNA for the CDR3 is TGTGCCAGCAGCGTAGGGCAGGGAAAAGGGACGGAAAAACTGTTTTTT.

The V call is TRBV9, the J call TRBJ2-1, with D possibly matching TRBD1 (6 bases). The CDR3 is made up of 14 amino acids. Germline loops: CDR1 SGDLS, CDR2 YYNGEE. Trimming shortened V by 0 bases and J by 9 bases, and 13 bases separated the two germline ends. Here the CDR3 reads CASSVEGQTAEQFF. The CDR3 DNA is TGTGCCAGCAGCGTAGAAGGACAGACAGCTGAGCAGTTCTTC. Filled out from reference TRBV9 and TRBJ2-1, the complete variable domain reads DSGVTQTPKHLITATGQRVTLRCSPRSGDLSVYWYQQSLDQGLQFLIQYYNGEERAKGNILERFSAQQFPDLHSELNLSSLELGDSALYFCASSVEGQTAEQFFGPGTRLTVL.

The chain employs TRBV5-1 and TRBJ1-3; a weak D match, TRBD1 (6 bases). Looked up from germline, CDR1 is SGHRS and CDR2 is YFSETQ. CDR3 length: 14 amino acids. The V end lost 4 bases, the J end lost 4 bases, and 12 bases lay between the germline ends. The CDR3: CASSPGTPGNTIYF. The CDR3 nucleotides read TGCGCCAGCAGCCCAGGGACACCCGGAAACACCATATATTTT.

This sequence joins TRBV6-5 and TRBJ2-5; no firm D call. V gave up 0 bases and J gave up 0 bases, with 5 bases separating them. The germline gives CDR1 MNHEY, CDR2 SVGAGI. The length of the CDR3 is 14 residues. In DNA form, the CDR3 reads TGTGCCAGCAGTTACTCGACCCACCAAGAGACCCAGTACTTC. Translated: CASSYSTHQETQYF.

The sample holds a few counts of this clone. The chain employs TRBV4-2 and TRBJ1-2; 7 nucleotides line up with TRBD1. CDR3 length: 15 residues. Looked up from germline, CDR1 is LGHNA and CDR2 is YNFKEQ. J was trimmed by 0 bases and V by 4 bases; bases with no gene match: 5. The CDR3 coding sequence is TGTGCCAGCAGCCCCCGACAGGGATCTAACTATGGCTACACCTTC. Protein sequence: CASSPRQGSNYGYTF.

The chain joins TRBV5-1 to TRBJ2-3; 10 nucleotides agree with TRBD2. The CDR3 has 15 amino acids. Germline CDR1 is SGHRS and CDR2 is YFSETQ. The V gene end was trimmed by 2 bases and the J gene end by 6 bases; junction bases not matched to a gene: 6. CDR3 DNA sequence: TGCGCCAGCAGCTTTGAAAGTAGCGGGGGGGATACGCAGTATTTT. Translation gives CASSFESSGGDTQYF.

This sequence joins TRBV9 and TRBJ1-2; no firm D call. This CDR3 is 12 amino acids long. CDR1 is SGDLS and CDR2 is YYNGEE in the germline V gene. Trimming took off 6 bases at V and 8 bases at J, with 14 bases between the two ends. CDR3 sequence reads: CASTSEGGGYTF. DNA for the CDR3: TGTGCCAGCACCTCGGAGGGCGGGGGCTACACCTTC.

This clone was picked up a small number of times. CDR3 protein: CASSPGIHTQYF. In DNA, the CDR3 is TGTGCCAGCAGCCCCGGGATTCATACGCAGTATTTT. The chain combines TRBV7-9 with TRBJ2-3; a possible D gene is TRBD2 (5 bases). Trimming left V 5 bases short and J 7 bases short, with 10 bases between. The length of the CDR3 is 12 residues. The germline V gene has CDR1 SEHNR and CDR2 FQNEAQ (reference sequence). The complete variable domain, with remaining parts taken from reference TRBV7-9 and TRBJ2-3, reads DTGVSQNPRHKITKRGQNVTFRCDPISEHNRLYWYRQTLGQGPEFLTYFQNEAQLEKSRLLSDRFSAERPKGSFSTLEIQRTEQGDSAMYLCASSPGIHTQYFGPGTRLTVL.

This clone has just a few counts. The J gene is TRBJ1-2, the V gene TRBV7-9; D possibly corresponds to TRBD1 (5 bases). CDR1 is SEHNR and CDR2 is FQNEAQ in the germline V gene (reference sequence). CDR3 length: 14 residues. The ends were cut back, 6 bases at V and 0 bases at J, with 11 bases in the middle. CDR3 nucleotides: TGTGCCAGCAGGAGGGAGGGGACTAACTATGGCTACACCTTC. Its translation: CASRREGTNYGYTF.